The 22 T cell receptor beta chains given below trace back to one sample, sequenced in a study of blood T cell repertoires in COVID-19 (dated by TCRdb to between 2020 and 2021). Receptor libraries were prepared by the immunoSEQ multiplex PCR assay. Entries here come from immuneACCESS through TCRdb and include only in-frame sequences with V and J called. Some clones fail to appear in such tables; in the studies checked, an unresolved V gene covers under half of the shortfall, and the cause of the remainder is unknown. Counted in this sample were about 130,000 clones; 80% to 90% of them appeared once. The ten largest account for approximately 4% of the sample. Sequences were obtained from peripheral blood. These receptors came from a woman aged 55-75 years with acute or convalescent COVID-19.

The chain joins TRBV6-1 to TRBJ1-4, with D uncertain. CDR1 is MNHNS, CDR2 SASEGT, per germline. CDR3 length equals 14 residues. Trimming shortened V by 3 bases and J by 7 bases, and 12 bases separated the two germline ends. The CDR3 loop reads CASSERAGSEKLFF. DNA of the CDR3: TGTGCCAGCAGTGAGCGGGCAGGATCTGAAAAACTGTTTTTT.

This rearrangement joins TRBV30 to TRBJ1-3; 7 bases line up with TRBD1. The germline gives CDR1 GTSNPN, CDR2 SVGIG (reference sequence). CDR3 length: 13 residues. The trim removed 8 bases at V and 1 base at J, leaving 5 bases unmatched. The DNA for the CDR3 is TGTGCCAGGGACAGCTCGTCTGGAAACACCATATATTTT. Its translation is CARDSSSGNTIYF.

The rearrangement uses TRBV12-3 or TRBV12-4 and TRBJ2-3; 8 nucleotides agree with TRBD1. Trimming cost V 5 bases and J 5 bases; bases outside gene matches: 3. The CDR3 consists of 13 residues. The CDR3 spells CASSPTGGDTQYF. CDR3 bases: TGTGCCAGCAGTCCCACAGGGGGAGATACGCAGTATTTT.

The sample holds a few counts of this clone. This rearrangement joins TRBV5-4 to TRBJ1-2; D is perhaps TRBD1 (5 bases). Germline V gene data show CDR1 as SGHNT and CDR2 as YYREEE (reference sequence). The CDR3 has 14 residues. V was trimmed by 4 bases and J by 2 bases, leaving 12 bases between them. CDR3 protein: CASSPWGGNYGYTF. In DNA form, the CDR3 reads TGTGCCAGCAGCCCTTGGGGGGGGAACTATGGCTACACCTTC.

This chain links TRBV10-3 with TRBJ1-1; D unclear. V lost 4 bases to trimming and J lost 2 bases, with 5 bases between them. Germline V lookup: CDR1 ENHRY, CDR2 SYGVKD. The CDR3 has 12 amino acids. The CDR3 bases are TGTGCCATCAGTGCTCTAAACACTGAAGCTTTCTTT. This translates into CAISALNTEAFF.

The chain has TRBV7-9 and TRBJ2-1; D may be TRBD2 (6 bases). Trimming took 5 bases from V and 5 from J, leaving 13 bases between them. The germline CDR1 and CDR2 sequences are SEHNR and FQNEAQ (reference sequence). The length of the CDR3 is 14 residues. CDR3 sequence reads: CASSRGTWDNEQFF. In DNA form, the CDR3 reads TGTGCCAGCAGCCGCGGGACCTGGGACAATGAGCAGTTCTTC.

In this sample, this clone turned up a few times. The chain couples TRBV6-5 to TRBJ1-2; 7 bases agree with TRBD1. V lost 5 bases, J lost 8 bases, and 8 bases stayed unmatched. The CDR3 totals 13 residues. Germline CDR1 is MNHEY and CDR2 is SVGAGI. CDR3 in DNA: TGTGCCAGCAGTCCGACAGGGTTGAAAGGCTACACCTTC. This encodes CASSPTGLKGYTF.

The chain uses TRBV28 and TRBJ1-2; 8 bases map to TRBD1. Per the germline V gene, CDR1 is MDHEN and CDR2 is SYDVKM. Trimming at V came to 5 bases and at J to 4 bases, leaving 3 bases not matched to a gene. CDR3 size: 13 residues. CDR3 nucleotides: TGTGCCAGCAGTATAGGACAGGGCTATGGCTACACCTTC. Its translation: CASSIGQGYGYTF.

The chain employs TRBV6-4 and TRBJ1-1, with 8 positions matching TRBD1. The trim removed 8 bases at V and 0 bases at J, leaving 2 bases unmatched. The germline gives CDR1 MRHNA, CDR2 SNTAGT. The CDR3 totals 13 residues. The CDR3 loop is CASAQGVNTEAFF. In nucleotides, the CDR3 is TGTGCCAGCGCACAGGGGGTGAACACTGAAGCTTTCTTT.

The chain employs TRBV6-5 and TRBJ2-1, with D uncertain. V shed 7 bases and J shed 4 bases, with 17 bases lying between them. This CDR3 is 15 amino acids long. Germline lookup yields CDR1 MNHEY and CDR2 SVGAGI. CDR3 loop: CASTPSSAFYNEQFF. For the CDR3, the DNA is TGTGCCAGCACTCCCTCTAGTGCCTTTTACAATGAGCAGTTCTTC.

CDR3 sequence reads: CASSLEGSFNQPQHF. The CDR3 region has the DNA TGTGCCAGCAGTTTAGAGGGCAGCTTCAATCAGCCCCAGCATTTT. This chain uses TRBV27 with TRBJ1-5; D is undetermined. Trimming pared 2 bases from V and 3 bases from J, leaving 11 bases between. The CDR3 is made up of 15 amino acids. Germline V gene data show CDR1 as MNHEY and CDR2 as SMNVEV (reference sequence).

The rearrangement joins TRBV6-5 to TRBJ2-7; 9 bases align to TRBD2. V gave up 4 bases and J gave up 5 bases; unmatched junction bases: 9. Germline V gene lookup returns CDR1 MNHEY and CDR2 SVGAGI. CDR3 size: 15 residues. The CDR3 is CASSLGNSGSHEQYF. CDR3 nucleotides: TGTGCCAGCAGTTTGGGAAATAGCGGGAGCCACGAGCAGTACTTC.

The chain is built from TRBV28 and TRBJ1-3; 7 bases map to TRBD1. The germline V gene has CDR1 MDHEN and CDR2 SYDVKM. There are 16 residues in the CDR3. The V and J ends lost 4 bases and 3 bases, in that order; junction bases with no gene match: 9. The CDR3 DNA follows: TGTGCCAGCAGTTCGGGACAGCGGATCCTTGGAAACACCATATATTTT. The encoded protein is CASSSGQRILGNTIYF.

The V call is TRBV12-3 or TRBV12-4, the J call TRBJ1-5; D unresolved. The CDR3 is 13 residues long. Trimming cost V 6 bases and J 6 bases, with 12 bases left between them. The CDR3 sequence: CASSRALGQPQHF. As DNA, the CDR3 is TGTGCCAGCAGCCGCGCCCTCGGTCAGCCCCAGCATTTT.

CDR3 sequence: CASSSQTGNYEQYF. CDR3 coding DNA: TGTGCCAGCAGCTCGCAGACAGGGAACTACGAGCAGTACTTC. This chain uses TRBV7-8 with TRBJ2-7; 7 nucleotides agree with TRBD1. Trimming removed 4 bases from V and 3 bases from J; junction bases left unmatched: 6. The germline gives CDR1 SGHVS, CDR2 FQNEAQ. The CDR3 is 14 residues long.

The chain links TRBV5-1 to TRBJ1-6; 10 nucleotides agree with TRBD1. Germline V gives CDR1 SGHRS, CDR2 YFSETQ. The CDR3 is made up of 16 amino acids. V was pared by 4 bases and J by 10 bases, with 11 bases of the junction left unmatched. Written as DNA, the CDR3 is TGCGCCAGCAGCCCTTACTCCGGGACAGGGGTGTCACCCCTCCACTTT. Protein: CASSPYSGTGVSPLHF. Complete variable domain (other parts from reference TRBV5-1 and TRBJ1-6): KAGVTQTPRYLIKTRGQQVTLSCSPISGHRSVSWYQQTPGQGLQFLFEYFSETQRNKGNFPGRFSGRQFSNSRSEMNVSTLELGDSALYLCASSPYSGTGVSPLHFGNGTRLTVT.

Remarks on this clone: This sample includes further DNA sequences coding for the same CDR3. The V call is TRBV3-1 (or the pseudogene TRBV3-2), the J call TRBJ2-5; 8 bases line up with TRBD2. Trimming at V came to 5 bases and at J to 5 bases, leaving 16 bases not matched to a gene. The germline gives CDR1 LGHDT, CDR2 YNNKEL (reference sequence). The CDR3 totals 17 residues. CDR3 loop: CASSKRGSGLTGETQYF. The CDR3, as DNA: TGTGCCAGCAGCAAGCGGGGGAGTGGCCTTACCGGGGAGACCCAGTACTTC.

The chain uses TRBV5-1 and TRBJ2-7, with TRBD2 identical over 8 bases. CDR3 size: 14 residues. Trimming took 6 bases from V and 7 from J; bases not matched to a gene: 12. Germline CDR1 is SGHRS and CDR2 is YFSETQ. Here the CDR3 reads CASMRTGGIGEQYF. CDR3 coding DNA: TGCGCCAGCATGCGAACGGGGGGGATCGGGGAGCAGTACTTC.

This chain links TRBV11-2 with TRBJ1-6; D is uncertain. The length of the CDR3 is 14 residues. The V gene's germline CDR1 is SGHAT and CDR2 FQNNGV. V was clipped by 3 bases and J by 7 bases, with 10 bases between them. CDR3 DNA: TGTGCCAGCAGCTTCGAGGGATACAATTCACCCCTCCACTTT. It specifies CASSFEGYNSPLHF.

V is TRBV5-1 and J is TRBJ2-2, with TRBD2 matching over 8 bases. The trim removed 2 bases at V and 3 bases at J, leaving 6 bases unmatched. CDR1 and CDR2 from the germline V gene are SGHRS and YFSETQ. The CDR3 sequence is 16 residues long. CDR3 sequence: CASSFSGGPYTGELFF. The CDR3 DNA is TGCGCCAGCAGCTTTTCGGGAGGGCCCTACACCGGGGAGCTGTTTTTT.

The chain combines TRBV2 with TRBJ2-7, with 7 nucleotides matching TRBD1. CDR3 length: 15 residues. The V segment lost 4 bases and the J segment 4 bases; nucleotides outside the gene matches: 10. Germline-derived CDR1 and CDR2 are SNHLY and FYNNEI. The CDR3 DNA reads as TGTGCCAGCAGTGCCGGGACAGCTAGCTTTTACGAGCAGTACTTC. Translated: CASSAGTASFYEQYF.

The chain combines TRBV12-3 or TRBV12-4 with TRBJ2-7, with a tentative D call TRBD1 (5 bases). V shed 5 bases and J shed 3 bases, with 11 bases lying between them. The CDR3 sequence is 13 residues long. Here the CDR3 reads CASSGTGYYEQYF. As DNA, the CDR3 is TGTGCCAGCAGTGGAACAGGATACTACGAGCAGTACTTC.